This T cell receptor beta chain was documented in a study of T cells in Graves' hyperthyroidism and ophthalmopathy. The study, taken as a whole, reports: Most expanded thyroid clonotypes above 0.001 recurred in blood.

The V end was cut by 7 bases, the J end by 5 bases, with 13 bases between. Germline V gives CDR1 KGHDR, CDR2 SFDVKD. The CDR3 length is 13 residues. On this clonotype itself: The antigen is unknown. A read error may be the cause here, since a much bigger clone is one base away.

Researchers took RNA transcripts and amplified the TCR beta CDR3 regions from them. Primed by the HTBI set, a first-round RT-PCR was run on the TCR CDR3. TCRdb re-called the multiplex PCR reads with MiXCR, one entry per CDR3 protein. The sample consists of hundreds of thousands of distinct CDR3 sequences, over 35% of them appearing once. What was sequenced was blood. The rearrangement joins TRBV24-1 to TRBJ2-5; D remains ambiguous. This TCR derives from a man between 18 and 35 years old with Graves' hyperthyroidism. The CDR3 DNA reads TGTGCCACCAGCTTACCCAACGAGGAGACCCAGTACTTC. Translated, it gives CATSLPNEETQYF.